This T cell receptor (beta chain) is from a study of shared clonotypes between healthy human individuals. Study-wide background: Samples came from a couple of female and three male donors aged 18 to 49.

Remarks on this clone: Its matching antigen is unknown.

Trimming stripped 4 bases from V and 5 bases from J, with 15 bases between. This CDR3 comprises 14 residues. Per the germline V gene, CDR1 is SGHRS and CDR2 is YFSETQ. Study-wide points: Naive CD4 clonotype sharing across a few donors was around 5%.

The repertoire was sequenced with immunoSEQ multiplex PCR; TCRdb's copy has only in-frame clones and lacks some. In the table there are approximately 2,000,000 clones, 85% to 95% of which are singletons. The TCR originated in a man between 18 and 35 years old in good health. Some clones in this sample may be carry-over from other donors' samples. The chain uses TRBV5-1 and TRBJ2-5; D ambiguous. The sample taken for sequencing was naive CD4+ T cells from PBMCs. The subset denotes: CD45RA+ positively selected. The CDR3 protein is CASSPRSERETQYF. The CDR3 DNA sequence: TGCGCCAGCAGCCCCCGGAGCGAGAGGGAGACCCAGTACTTC.